The rows below give T cell receptor beta chains drawn from one sample of a study of CD8 T cells in Susac syndrome. TCRdb passed the immunoSEQ multiplex PCR reads through MiXCR, listing each CDR3 protein once. The sample gives 100,000 to 150,000 distinct CDR3 sequences, 90% to 95% of which show up once; roughly 0.13% is in the top ten. The specimen was CD4+ T cells from PBMCs. The receptors shown here come from a human donor in good health. Each CDR3 is given with its conserved first and last residue. The D gene is left open where the match is weak. Only some rows state a clone size, as once, few, many or a class for expanded clones.

TRBD1,TRBV4-1,NA,TRBJ1-1,TGCGCCAGCAGCCAAGGGGACAGGGTGGGCAACACTGAAGCTTTCTTT,CASSQGDRVGNTEAFF
TRBD2,TRBV5-6,NA,TRBJ2-3,TGTGCCAGCAGTTCTAGGACTAGCGGGACTGCAGATACGCAGTATTTT,CASSSRTSGTADTQYF
TRBD2,TRBV12-3/TRBV12-4,NA,TRBJ2-3,TGTGCCAGCAGTTTAGGGACTAGCGGGGGGGGGAGCACAGATACGCAGTATTTT,CASSLGTSGGGSTDTQYF
NA,TRBV5-6,NA,TRBJ2-5,TGTGCCAGCGCCCCCTCACCGGTTTTAGAGACCCAGTACTTC,CASAPSPVLETQYF
TRBD2,TRBV19,NA,TRBJ2-4,TGTGCCAGTAGTGTTGGACTAGCGGTAGCCAAAAACATTCAGTACTTC,CASSVGLAVAKNIQYF
NA,TRBV20-1,NA,TRBJ2-1,TGCAGTGCTAGAGAACTAAGCGGTTTGAGCTCCTACAATGAGCAGTTCTTC,CSARELSGLSSYNEQFF
NA,TRBV12-3/TRBV12-4,NA,TRBJ2-1,TGTGCCACCAAGGGGAGTGCAGGGAGCAATGAGCAGTTCTTC,CATKGSAGSNEQFF
NA,TRBV4-2,NA,TRBJ1-1,TGTGCCAGCAGCCAAGATCAAGCCCTACAGTACACTGAAGCTTTCTTT,CASSQDQALQYTEAFF
NA,TRBV5-1,NA,TRBJ2-1,TGCGCCAGCAGCTTGGCAGACAACTCCTACAATGAGCAGTTCTTC,CASSLADNSYNEQFF
NA,TRBV3-1,once,TRBJ2-6,TGTGCCAGCAGCCTAGCAGGGAGCACTGGGGCCAACGTCCTGACTTTC,CASSLAGSTGANVLTF
NA,TRBV6-2/TRBV6-3,NA,TRBJ1-2,TGTGCCAGCAGTCACCCCAGGGGTGAAAACTATGGCTACACCTTC,CASSHPRGENYGYTF
TRBD2,TRBV5-4,NA,TRBJ2-2,TGTGCCAGCAGCTTCCGTAGCGGGGCGAACACCGGGGAGCTGTTTTTT,CASSFRSGANTGELFF
NA,TRBV24-1,once,TRBJ2-1,TGTGCCACCGGGCCAGCTGGGTGGGATGAGCAGTTCTTC,CATGPAGWDEQFF
TRBD1,TRBV7-9,NA,TRBJ1-2,TGTGCCAGCAGCCCGGACAGGCGTGGCTACACCTTC,CASSPDRRGYTF
NA,TRBV29-1,NA,TRBJ1-1,TGCAGCGTTGAACGGGTACTTAACACTGAAGCTTTCTTT,CSVERVLNTEAFF
NA,TRBV15,NA,TRBJ2-5,TGTGCCACCAGTCAGAGACAGAAAGAGACCCAGTACTTC,CATSQRQKETQYF
TRBD1,TRBV12-3/TRBV12-4,NA,TRBJ2-7,TGTGCCAGCAGTCGGGCGGACAGGGGGTCCTACGAGCAGTACTTC,CASSRADRGSYEQYF
NA,TRBV25-1,NA,TRBJ2-3,TGTGCCAGCAGTGTTCAGGGGTACCCCACAGATACGCAGTATTTT,CASSVQGYPTDTQYF
TRBD1,TRBV29-1,once,TRBJ1-5,TGCAGCGTCCAGGACAGGGGCAATCAGCCCCAGCATTTT,CSVQDRGNQPQHF
NA,TRBV9,once,TRBJ2-5,TGTGCCAGCAGCGTCCAAACGCAAGAGACCCAGTACTTC,CASSVQTQETQYF
NA,TRBV6-1,NA,TRBJ2-3,TGTGCCAGCAGACCCCCGGTAGGCGGAAAAGGAGTAGATACGCAGTATTTT,CASRPPVGGKGVDTQYF
NA,TRBV29-1,NA,TRBJ2-4,TGCAGCGTTGAAGGAGGGGGCAAAAACATTCAGTACTTC,CSVEGGGKNIQYF
TRBD2,TRBV6-1,NA,TRBJ2-5,TGTGCCAGCAGTGGAAGGACTAGCGGCCAAGAGACCCAGTACTTC,CASSGRTSGQETQYF
NA,TRBV3-1,NA,TRBJ2-7,TGTGCCAGCAGCAGCCGAATCAGGGAAAACTACGAGCAGTACTTC,CASSSRIRENYEQYF
NA,TRBV3-1,NA,TRBJ2-7,TGTGCCAGCAGCCGGCCGGGGGTCCCCTACGAGCAGTACTTC,CASSRPGVPYEQYF
NA,TRBV6-5,NA,TRBJ1-5,TGTGCCAGCACTTCAGGGATGGGTCAGCCCCAGCATTTT,CASTSGMGQPQHF
TRBD2,TRBV28,NA,TRBJ2-5,TGTGCCAGCACCCATGGGACTAGCGGGAGATATGAGACCCAGTACTTC,CASTHGTSGRYETQYF
NA,TRBV29-1,few,TRBJ2-5,TGCAGCGTTCGGTGGAGCCAACAAGAGACCCAGTACTTC,CSVRWSQQETQYF
NA,TRBV2,NA,TRBJ2-2,TGTGCCAGCAGTTTTATGGGGTCCGGGGAGCTGTTTTTT,CASSFMGSGELFF